Listed below are T cell receptor beta chains from one sample, sequenced in a study of Ad26.COV2.S vaccination and SARS-CoV-2 variants. The table came from immunoSEQ multiplex PCR; TCRdb's copy has only in-frame clones and leaves some out. The top ten clones hold 5% of a sample with roughly 350,000 clones, around 89% of them seen once. Material: peripheral blood, obtained in a trial of Ad26.COV2.S vaccine versus placebo. Every receptor here comes from a person aged 18-65 years who received the Ad26.COV2.S COVID-19 vaccine or a placebo. CDR3s include the opening cysteine and the closing phenylalanine or tryptophan. A D gene is named only where the DNA matches it firmly. Only part of the rows carry a size: once, few, many, or a class if the clone is expanded.

d_gene: -
v_gene: TRBV6-4
abundance: -
j_gene: TRBJ2-1
CDR3nt: TGTGCCAGCAGTGAGGGCGCTACCCATACGGGGGAGCAGTTCTTC
CDR3aa: CASSEGATHTGEQFF

d_gene: TRBD2
v_gene: TRBV7-2
abundance: -
j_gene: TRBJ2-5
CDR3nt: TGTGCCAGCAGCTTACTCGGCGGGGGGGTCGGAGAGACCCAGTACTTC
CDR3aa: CASSLLGGGVGETQYF

d_gene: -
v_gene: TRBV30
abundance: once
j_gene: TRBJ1-3
CDR3nt: TGTGCCTGGAGTGGGGGACACTCCGCTGGAAACACCATATATTTT
CDR3aa: CAWSGGHSAGNTIYF

d_gene: TRBD1
v_gene: TRBV19
abundance: -
j_gene: TRBJ2-1
CDR3nt: TGTGCCAGTAGTATAGACAACAGGGGGCGCCTATACAATGAGCAGTTCTTC
CDR3aa: CASSIDNRGRLYNEQFF

d_gene: -
v_gene: TRBV10-2
abundance: once
j_gene: TRBJ1-1
CDR3nt: TGCGCCAGCAGTGAGTTTGGTCGGAAAGGGACTGAAGCTTTCTTT
CDR3aa: CASSEFGRKGTEAFF

d_gene: TRBD2
v_gene: TRBV2
abundance: -
j_gene: TRBJ2-3
CDR3nt: TGTGCCATCCTTAGCGGGTATGCACAAGGTACGCAGTATTTT
CDR3aa: CAILSGYAQGTQYF

d_gene: -
v_gene: TRBV7-8
abundance: -
j_gene: TRBJ2-2
CDR3nt: TGTGCCAGCAGCCTGGACAGAGTGAAAAACACCGGGGAGCTGTTTTTT
CDR3aa: CASSLDRVKNTGELFF

d_gene: -
v_gene: TRBV3-1/TRBV3-2
abundance: -
j_gene: TRBJ2-7
CDR3nt: TGTGCCAGCAGCCAAGGCCTGTCCTACGAGCAGTACTTC
CDR3aa: CASSQGLSYEQYF

d_gene: -
v_gene: TRBV7-9
abundance: -
j_gene: TRBJ1-1
CDR3nt: TGTGCCAGCAGCTTAGGCTTGCCAGGACCTAACACTGAAGCTTTCTTT
CDR3aa: CASSLGLPGPNTEAFF

d_gene: -
v_gene: TRBV28
abundance: -
j_gene: TRBJ1-2
CDR3nt: TGTGCCAGCAGTTTAACAGGGTTCTATGGCTACACCTTC
CDR3aa: CASSLTGFYGYTF

d_gene: TRBD1
v_gene: TRBV19
abundance: once
j_gene: TRBJ1-5
CDR3nt: TGTGCCAGTAGTACGGACAGGGGCCAGCCCCAGCATTTT
CDR3aa: CASSTDRGQPQHF

d_gene: TRBD2
v_gene: TRBV27
abundance: -
j_gene: TRBJ2-7
CDR3nt: TGTGCCAGCAGTTTATCGACTAGCGGGGGTCTCGAGCAGTACTTC
CDR3aa: CASSLSTSGGLEQYF

d_gene: -
v_gene: TRBV2
abundance: -
j_gene: TRBJ1-5
CDR3nt: TGTGCCAGCACTAACGTGGGAGGAGCCCAGCATTTT
CDR3aa: CASTNVGGAQHF

d_gene: TRBD1
v_gene: TRBV5-1
abundance: -
j_gene: TRBJ2-2
CDR3nt: TGCGCCAGCACCATGGGTGGGACAGGGGACACCGGGGAGCTGTTTTTT
CDR3aa: CASTMGGTGDTGELFF

d_gene: -
v_gene: TRBV18
abundance: -
j_gene: TRBJ2-5
CDR3nt: TGTGCCAGCTCACCACCGAGCGGCCAAGAGACCCAGTACTTC
CDR3aa: CASSPPSGQETQYF

d_gene: -
v_gene: TRBV28
abundance: -
j_gene: TRBJ2-3
CDR3nt: TGTGCCAGCAGTTTACGATGGGTTGGGCTCGGGGGCACAGATACGCAGTATTTT
CDR3aa: CASSLRWVGLGGTDTQYF

d_gene: -
v_gene: TRBV2
abundance: -
j_gene: TRBJ1-3
CDR3nt: TGTGCCAGCAGGACAGGTTCGAACTCTGGAAACACCATATATTTT
CDR3aa: CASRTGSNSGNTIYF

d_gene: TRBD1
v_gene: TRBV5-4
abundance: -
j_gene: TRBJ2-3
CDR3nt: TGTGCCAGCAGCTCCGGGACAGGGGGCATAGATACGCAGTATTTT
CDR3aa: CASSSGTGGIDTQYF

d_gene: -
v_gene: TRBV6-5
abundance: -
j_gene: TRBJ1-3
CDR3nt: TGTGCCAGCAGTTACTCGCGTGGGCGATCTGGAAACACCATATATTTT
CDR3aa: CASSYSRGRSGNTIYF

d_gene: TRBD2
v_gene: TRBV5-1
abundance: once
j_gene: TRBJ2-5
CDR3nt: TGCGCCAGCAGCCCCCGGGGTAGCGGGAGTGAGACCCAGTACTTC
CDR3aa: CASSPRGSGSETQYF

d_gene: -
v_gene: TRBV2
abundance: -
j_gene: TRBJ1-1
CDR3nt: TGTGCCAGCACGGGAATTCTGGGCACTGAAGCTTTCTTT
CDR3aa: CASTGILGTEAFF

d_gene: TRBD1
v_gene: TRBV5-4
abundance: -
j_gene: TRBJ1-2
CDR3nt: TGTGCCAGCAGCCCCAGGGACAGCGGCTATGGCTACACCTTC
CDR3aa: CASSPRDSGYGYTF

d_gene: TRBD1
v_gene: TRBV9
abundance: few
j_gene: TRBJ1-1
CDR3nt: TGTGCCAGCAGCTTTCAGGGGGGGATCACGTCTGAAGCTTTCTTT
CDR3aa: CASSFQGGITSEAFF

d_gene: TRBD1
v_gene: TRBV19
abundance: few
j_gene: TRBJ1-6
CDR3nt: TGTGCCAGTAGTATAGTAGGACAGGGGGGTTCACCCCTCCACTTT
CDR3aa: CASSIVGQGGSPLHF

d_gene: TRBD2
v_gene: TRBV11-2
abundance: -
j_gene: TRBJ2-4
CDR3nt: TGTGCCAGCAGCTTCCCCGGGACTAGAGGGAACATTCAGTACTTC
CDR3aa: CASSFPGTRGNIQYF

d_gene: -
v_gene: TRBV18
abundance: -
j_gene: TRBJ2-1
CDR3nt: TGTGCCAGCTCACCTACGGGGGGCAGGTCCTACAATGAGCAGTTCTTC
CDR3aa: CASSPTGGRSYNEQFF

d_gene: TRBD2
v_gene: TRBV7-9
abundance: -
j_gene: TRBJ2-1
CDR3nt: TGTGCCAGCAATCGGGCGGGAGGCAATGAGCAGTTCTTC
CDR3aa: CASNRAGGNEQFF

d_gene: TRBD1
v_gene: TRBV2
abundance: -
j_gene: TRBJ1-2
CDR3nt: TGTGCCAGCTTGAAGGGACAGATCTATGGCTACACCTTC
CDR3aa: CASLKGQIYGYTF

d_gene: TRBD1
v_gene: TRBV3-1/TRBV3-2
abundance: -
j_gene: TRBJ2-7
CDR3nt: TGTGCCAGCAGTAACAGGGGGTCCGTCCACGAGCAGTACTTC
CDR3aa: CASSNRGSVHEQYF

d_gene: TRBD1
v_gene: TRBV5-4
abundance: -
j_gene: TRBJ1-2
CDR3nt: TGTGCCAGCAGCCGGGGACAGGGGGACGTTCCCTACACCTTC
CDR3aa: CASSRGQGDVPYTF

d_gene: TRBD1
v_gene: TRBV3-1/TRBV3-2
abundance: -
j_gene: TRBJ2-3
CDR3nt: TGTGCCAGCAGCCAAGGGAACAGGGGATTTACAGATACGCAGTATTTT
CDR3aa: CASSQGNRGFTDTQYF

d_gene: -
v_gene: TRBV7-9
abundance: -
j_gene: TRBJ1-1
CDR3nt: TGTGCCAGCAGCTTATCCGGGACACCGAACACTGAAGCTTTCTTT
CDR3aa: CASSLSGTPNTEAFF

d_gene: -
v_gene: TRBV5-6
abundance: -
j_gene: TRBJ1-3
CDR3nt: TGTGCCAGCAGCTTACAGGGCCGGCCAGGAAACACCATATATTTT
CDR3aa: CASSLQGRPGNTIYF

d_gene: -
v_gene: TRBV6-5
abundance: -
j_gene: TRBJ2-1
CDR3nt: TGTGCCAGCAGTTACGAAGCCGGGGACAATGAGCAGTTCTTC
CDR3aa: CASSYEAGDNEQFF

d_gene: -
v_gene: TRBV28
abundance: -
j_gene: TRBJ2-3
CDR3nt: TGTGCCAGCAGCCCGGGAGCAGATACGCAGTATTTT
CDR3aa: CASSPGADTQYF

d_gene: -
v_gene: TRBV10-3
abundance: -
j_gene: TRBJ2-2
CDR3nt: TGTGCCATCCGAGGGCCCGGGGAGCTGTTTTTT
CDR3aa: CAIRGPGELFF

d_gene: TRBD2
v_gene: TRBV5-4
abundance: -
j_gene: TRBJ2-1
CDR3nt: TGTGCCAGCAGCACAACTCGACCAGCGGGGGACGTCAATGAGCAGTTCTTC
CDR3aa: CASSTTRPAGDVNEQFF

d_gene: TRBD2
v_gene: TRBV4-1
abundance: -
j_gene: TRBJ2-1
CDR3nt: TGCGCCAGCAGCCGGACTAGCGGCTACAATGAGCAGTTCTTC
CDR3aa: CASSRTSGYNEQFF

d_gene: -
v_gene: TRBV20-1
abundance: -
j_gene: TRBJ1-5
CDR3nt: TGCAGTGCTAGTAGGTCCGGAGGCCCAAAGCATTTT
CDR3aa: CSASRSGGPKHF

d_gene: -
v_gene: TRBV2
abundance: -
j_gene: TRBJ2-7
CDR3nt: TGTGCCAGCAGCCAAGAACAGGGATACGAGCAGTACTTC
CDR3aa: CASSQEQGYEQYF

d_gene: -
v_gene: TRBV10-3
abundance: -
j_gene: TRBJ2-7
CDR3nt: TGTGCCATCAGATCCACCACGACCAGGGACGGTACCTACGAGCAGTACTTC
CDR3aa: CAIRSTTTRDGTYEQYF

d_gene: -
v_gene: TRBV7-2
abundance: few
j_gene: TRBJ1-6
CDR3nt: TGTGCCAGCACCCCGGCCGGTGGTAATTCACCCCTCCACTTT
CDR3aa: CASTPAGGNSPLHF

d_gene: TRBD2
v_gene: TRBV5-1
abundance: -
j_gene: TRBJ2-2
CDR3nt: TGCGCCAGCAGCTTGGTGGGGCTAGCGGGAGTGAACACCGGGGAGCTGTTTTTT
CDR3aa: CASSLVGLAGVNTGELFF

d_gene: -
v_gene: TRBV11-1
abundance: -
j_gene: TRBJ2-4
CDR3nt: TGTGCCAGCAGCGAGCGGGGCAGGGGAGAAAACATTCAGTACTTC
CDR3aa: CASSERGRGENIQYF

d_gene: -
v_gene: TRBV12-3/TRBV12-4
abundance: -
j_gene: TRBJ2-7
CDR3nt: TGTGCCAGCTCAGTAGGGGACGAGCAGTACTTC
CDR3aa: CASSVGDEQYF

d_gene: TRBD1
v_gene: TRBV28
abundance: -
j_gene: TRBJ2-7
CDR3nt: TGTGCCAGCAGTTCACCTCCGGGACAGGGGGCCTACGAGCAGTACTTC
CDR3aa: CASSSPPGQGAYEQYF

d_gene: -
v_gene: TRBV5-1
abundance: -
j_gene: TRBJ1-1
CDR3nt: TGCGCCAGCAGCTTGCCAGGGAACACTGAAGCTTTCTTT
CDR3aa: CASSLPGNTEAFF

d_gene: -
v_gene: TRBV7-2
abundance: -
j_gene: TRBJ2-1
CDR3nt: TGTGCCAGCAGCGCTACCCCACCCACCCAGGGTTTTCGAAATGAGCAGTTCTTC
CDR3aa: CASSATPPTQGFRNEQFF

d_gene: TRBD1
v_gene: TRBV2
abundance: -
j_gene: TRBJ1-5
CDR3nt: TGTGCCAGCAGTGAATGGACAGGGGATCAGCCCCAGCATTTT
CDR3aa: CASSEWTGDQPQHF

d_gene: -
v_gene: TRBV7-3
abundance: many
j_gene: TRBJ1-2
CDR3nt: TGTGCCAGCAGCTTAACGTCCCGCAGGAAGGCTAACTATGGCTACACCTTC
CDR3aa: CASSLTSRRKANYGYTF

d_gene: -
v_gene: TRBV7-9
abundance: -
j_gene: TRBJ2-5
CDR3nt: TGTGCCAGCAGCTCCGGGGACACCCCGCAAGAGACCCAGTACTTC
CDR3aa: CASSSGDTPQETQYF

d_gene: -
v_gene: TRBV10-2
abundance: -
j_gene: TRBJ2-7
CDR3nt: TGCGCCAGCAGTGAGTCGCCGGGAAACTACGAGCAGTACTTC
CDR3aa: CASSESPGNYEQYF